Only one count was recorded for the clone carrying this TCR beta chain. Its antigen remains unidentified. Repertoires were generated with immunoSEQ multiplex PCR, while TCRdb's copy carries only in-frame clones and drops some. Of more than 85,000 clones listed, around 90% are singletons. This record comes from a study of siplizumab effects on memory and regulatory T cells. The study's findings and limits: It seemed that naive T cells were more diverse than memory cells and were major contributors to the alloresponse. A significant reduction in alloreactive sequences traceable to unstimulated CD4+ memory cells was produced by siplizumab. Unstimulated subset assignment was obtained for only a minor fraction of alloreactive clones.

Germline-derived CDR1 and CDR2 are SGHKS and YYEKEE (reference sequence). Trimming cost V 3 bases and J 6 bases; bases outside gene matches: 7. The CDR3 covers 14 residues. Sequencing used CD4+ T cells sorted from blood. The chain is built from TRBV5-5 and TRBJ2-7; 9 bases match TRBD1. The source of this sequence is a human donor in good health. The CDR3 region has the DNA TGTGCCAGCAGCTGGGGGACAGGGCTCTCCGAGCAGTACTTC. This sequence encodes CASSWGTGLSEQYF.